The 5 T cell receptor beta chains below come from one sample, sequenced in a study of shared T cell receptors in the human thymus. This table comes from immunoSEQ multiplex PCR, and its TCRdb copy is limited to in-frame clones, with some not included. The sample holds hundreds of thousands of clones; around nine tenths are singletons and the top ten take 0.0095% to 0.012%. These data were likewise used in another study, on human thymus T cells.

The sequenced material came from thymocytes. Receptor source: a boy younger than two with a congenital heart defect.

With respect to this clone: One junction end does not reproduce the germline sequence, and a read error may be involved. J is TRBJ2-2 and V is TRBV27; 7 bases are shared with TRBD2. The CDR3 extends over 16 amino acids. From germline, CDR1 is MNHEY and CDR2 SMNVEV (reference sequence). The CDR3 nucleotides are TGTGCCAGCAGTTTTTGGACCGGGACTACCACCCGGGAGCTGTTTTTT. Protein: CASSFWTGTTTRELFF.

This CDR3 is CASSPRGSTEAFF. The CDR3, as DNA: TGTGCCAGCAGCCCCCGCGGCAGCACTGAAGCTTTCTTT. V and J are TRBV7-6 and TRBJ1-1; D is unresolved. The ends were cut back, 5 bases at V and 4 bases at J, with 11 bases in the middle. The CDR3 totals 13 residues. Germline CDR1 SGHVS, CDR2 FNYEAQ.

The CDR3 protein is CASSMTGGEQETQYF. The DNA of the CDR3 is TGCGCCAGCAGCATGACAGGGGGGGAACAGGAGACCCAGTACTTC. The V gene is TRBV5-1, the J gene TRBJ2-5, with 9 bases matching TRBD1. Germline V lookup: CDR1 SGHRS, CDR2 YFSETQ. The CDR3 has 15 residues. Losses at the gene ends were 4 bases for V and 5 bases for J; bases not matched to a gene: 9.

This rearrangement joins TRBV18 to TRBJ1-4, with D perhaps matching TRBD1 (6 bases). Trimming took 3 bases from V and 8 from J, leaving 16 bases between them. CDR1 and CDR2 from the germline V gene are KGHSH and LQKENI. The CDR3 consists of 15 residues. CDR3 in amino acids: CASSPRTVPGEKLFF. CDR3 in DNA: TGTGCCAGCTCACCTAGGACAGTCCCGGGGGAAAAACTGTTTTTT.

The rearrangement links TRBV7-2 to TRBJ2-7; 10 nucleotides agree with TRBD2. CDR1 SGHTA and CDR2 FQGNSA come from the germline V gene. This CDR3 is 14 amino acids long. J lost 7 bases, V lost 4 bases, and 7 bases had no gene match. CDR3 sequence reads: CASSSQREGREQYF. CDR3 DNA: TGTGCCAGCAGCTCCCAGCGGGAGGGCCGGGAGCAGTACTTC. Supplemented by reference TRBV7-2 and TRBJ2-7, the full variable domain reads GAGVSQSPSNKVTEKGKDVELRCDPISGHTALYWYRQSLGQGLEFLIYFQGNSAPDKSGLPSDRFSAERTGGSVSTLTIQRTQQEDSAVYLCASSSQREGREQYFGPGTRLTVT.